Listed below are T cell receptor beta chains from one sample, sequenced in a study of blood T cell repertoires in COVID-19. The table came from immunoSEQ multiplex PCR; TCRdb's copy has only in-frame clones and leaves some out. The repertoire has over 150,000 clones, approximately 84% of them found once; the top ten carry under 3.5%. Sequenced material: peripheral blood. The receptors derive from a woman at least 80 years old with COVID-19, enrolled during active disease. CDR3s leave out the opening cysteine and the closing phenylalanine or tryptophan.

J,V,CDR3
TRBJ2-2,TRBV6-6,ASSWGTANTGELF
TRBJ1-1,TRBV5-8,ASSLPGQGVSGAF
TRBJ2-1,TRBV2,ASSSGRSSYNEQF
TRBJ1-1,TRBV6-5,ASSRDRNTEAF
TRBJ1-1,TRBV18,ASSPRQGMNTEAF
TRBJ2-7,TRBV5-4,ASSSGTSGGAVEQY
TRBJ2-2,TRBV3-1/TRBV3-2,ASSQRTGELF
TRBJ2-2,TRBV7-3,ASSLTWAATGELF
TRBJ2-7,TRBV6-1,ASSESGGRGYEQY
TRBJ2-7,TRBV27,ASSLSLALSYEQY
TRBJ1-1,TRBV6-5,ASSYEARSLTEAF
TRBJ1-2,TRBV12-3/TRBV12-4,ASMGGQIYGYT
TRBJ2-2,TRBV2,ASSGLKDSNTGELF
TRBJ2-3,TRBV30,AWTSGSSDTQY
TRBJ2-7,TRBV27,ASSSGHGYEQY
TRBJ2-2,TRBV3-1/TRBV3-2,ASSQDGAGVNTGELF
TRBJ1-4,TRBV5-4,ASSFSGTGNEKLF
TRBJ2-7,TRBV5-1,ASSLGLAGVNEQY
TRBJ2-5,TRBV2,ASSSQGAGETQY
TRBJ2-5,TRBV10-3,ASGTGAQETQY